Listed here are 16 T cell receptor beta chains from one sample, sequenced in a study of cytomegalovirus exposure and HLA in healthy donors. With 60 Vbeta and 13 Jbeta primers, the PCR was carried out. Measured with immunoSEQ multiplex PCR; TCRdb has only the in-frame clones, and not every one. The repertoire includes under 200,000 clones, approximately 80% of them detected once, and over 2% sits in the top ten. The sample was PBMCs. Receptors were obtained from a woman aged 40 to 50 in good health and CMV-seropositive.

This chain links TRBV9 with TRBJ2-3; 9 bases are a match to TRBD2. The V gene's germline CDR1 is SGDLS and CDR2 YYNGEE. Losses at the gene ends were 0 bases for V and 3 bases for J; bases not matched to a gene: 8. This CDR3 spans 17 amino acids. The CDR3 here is CASSVGAGGLFTDTQYF. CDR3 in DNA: TGTGCCAGCAGCGTAGGCGCGGGGGGGCTTTTTACAGATACGCAGTATTTT.

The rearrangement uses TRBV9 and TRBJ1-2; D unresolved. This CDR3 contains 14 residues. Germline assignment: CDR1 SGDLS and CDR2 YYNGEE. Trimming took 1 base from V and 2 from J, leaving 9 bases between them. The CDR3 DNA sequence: TGTGCCAGCAGCGTAACCGGGAACAACTATGGCTACACCTTC. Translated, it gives CASSVTGNNYGYTF.

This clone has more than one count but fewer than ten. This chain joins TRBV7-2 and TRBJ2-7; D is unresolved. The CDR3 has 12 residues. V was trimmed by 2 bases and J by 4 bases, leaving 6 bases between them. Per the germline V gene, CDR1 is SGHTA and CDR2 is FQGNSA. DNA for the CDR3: TGTGCCAGCAGCTTATCAGAATACGAGCAGTACTTC. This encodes CASSLSEYEQYF.

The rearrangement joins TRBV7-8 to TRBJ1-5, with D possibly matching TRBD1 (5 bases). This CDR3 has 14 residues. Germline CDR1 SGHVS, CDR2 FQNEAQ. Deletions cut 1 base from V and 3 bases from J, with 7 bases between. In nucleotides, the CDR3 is TGTGCCAGCAGCTTAGGCAGGGTCAATCAGCCCCAGCATTTT. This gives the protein CASSLGRVNQPQHF.

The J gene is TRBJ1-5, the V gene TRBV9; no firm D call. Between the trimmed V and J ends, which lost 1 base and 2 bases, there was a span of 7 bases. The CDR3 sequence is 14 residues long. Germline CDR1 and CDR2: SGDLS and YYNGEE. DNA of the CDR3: TGTGCCAGCAGCGTACTCGGGGGCAATCAGCCCCAGCATTTT. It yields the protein CASSVLGGNQPQHF.

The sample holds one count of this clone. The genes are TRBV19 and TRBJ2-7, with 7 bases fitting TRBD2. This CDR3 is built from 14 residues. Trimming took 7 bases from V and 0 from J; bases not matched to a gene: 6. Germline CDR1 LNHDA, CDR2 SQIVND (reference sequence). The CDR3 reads CASKTQRGSYEQYF. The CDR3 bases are TGTGCCAGTAAGACCCAGCGGGGCTCCTACGAGCAGTACTTC.

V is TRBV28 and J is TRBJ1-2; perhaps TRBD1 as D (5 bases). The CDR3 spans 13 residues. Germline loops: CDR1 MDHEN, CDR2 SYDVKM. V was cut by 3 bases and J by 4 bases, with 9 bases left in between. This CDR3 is CASSFDRRYGYTF. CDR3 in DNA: TGTGCCAGCAGTTTCGACAGACGCTATGGCTACACCTTC.

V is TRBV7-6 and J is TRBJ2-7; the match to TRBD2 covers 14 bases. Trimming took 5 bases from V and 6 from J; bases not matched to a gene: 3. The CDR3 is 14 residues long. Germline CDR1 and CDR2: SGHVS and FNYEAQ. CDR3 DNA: TGTGCCAGCAGCGGACTAGCGGGAGGCGGCGAGCAGTACTTC. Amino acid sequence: CASSGLAGGGEQYF.

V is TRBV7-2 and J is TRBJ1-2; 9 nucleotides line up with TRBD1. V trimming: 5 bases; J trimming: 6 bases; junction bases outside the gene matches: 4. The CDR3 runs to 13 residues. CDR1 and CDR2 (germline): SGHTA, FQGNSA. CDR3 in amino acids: CASSTGQGNGYTF. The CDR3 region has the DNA TGTGCCAGCAGCACTGGACAGGGGAATGGCTACACCTTC.

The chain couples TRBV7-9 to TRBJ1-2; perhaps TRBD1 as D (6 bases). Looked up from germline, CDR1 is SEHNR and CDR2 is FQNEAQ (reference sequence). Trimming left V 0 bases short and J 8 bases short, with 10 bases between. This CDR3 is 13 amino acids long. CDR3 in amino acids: CASSLAGAQGYTF. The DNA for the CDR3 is TGTGCCAGCAGCTTAGCGGGGGCGCAGGGCTACACCTTC.

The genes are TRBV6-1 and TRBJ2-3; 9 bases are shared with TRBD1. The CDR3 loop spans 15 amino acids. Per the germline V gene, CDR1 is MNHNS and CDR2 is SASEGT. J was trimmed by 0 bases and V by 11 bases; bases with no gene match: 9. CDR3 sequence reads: CAGQGGQGSTDTQYF. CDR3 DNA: TGTGCCGGACAAGGCGGACAGGGGAGCACAGATACGCAGTATTTT.

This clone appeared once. The CDR3 nucleotides read TGTGCCAGCAAAGATACCCCGGGACAGGGGACCTACGAGCAGTACTTC. Its translation is CASKDTPGQGTYEQYF. The V and J genes are TRBV2 and TRBJ2-7; 10 positions match TRBD1. The CDR3 length is 16 residues. Germline CDR1 is SNHLY and CDR2 is FYNNEI. Trimming at V came to 7 bases and at J to 2 bases, leaving 11 bases not matched to a gene.

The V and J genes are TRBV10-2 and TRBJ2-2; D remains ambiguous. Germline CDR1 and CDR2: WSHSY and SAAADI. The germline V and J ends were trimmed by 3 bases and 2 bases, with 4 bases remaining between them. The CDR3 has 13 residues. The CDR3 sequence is CASSDQNTGELFF. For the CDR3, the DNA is TGCGCCAGCAGTGATCAAAACACCGGGGAGCTGTTTTTT.

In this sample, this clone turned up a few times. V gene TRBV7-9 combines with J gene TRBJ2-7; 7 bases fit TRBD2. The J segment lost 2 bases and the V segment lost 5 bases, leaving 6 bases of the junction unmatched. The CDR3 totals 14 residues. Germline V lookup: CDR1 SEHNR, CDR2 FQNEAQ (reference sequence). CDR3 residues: CASSRVAGAYEQYF. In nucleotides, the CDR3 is TGTGCCAGCAGCCGGGTCGCGGGGGCCTACGAGCAGTACTTC. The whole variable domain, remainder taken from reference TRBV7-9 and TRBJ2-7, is DTGVSQNPRHKITKRGQNVTFRCDPISEHNRLYWYRQTLGQGPEFLTYFQNEAQLEKSRLLSDRFSAERPKGSFSTLEIQRTEQGDSAMYLCASSRVAGAYEQYFGPGTRLTVT.

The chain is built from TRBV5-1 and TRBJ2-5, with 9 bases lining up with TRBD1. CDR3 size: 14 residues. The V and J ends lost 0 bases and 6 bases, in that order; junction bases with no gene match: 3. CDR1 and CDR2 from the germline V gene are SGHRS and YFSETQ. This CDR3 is CASSLGGTGKTQYF. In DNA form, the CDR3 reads TGCGCCAGCAGCTTGGGAGGGACAGGGAAGACCCAGTACTTC.

CDR3 DNA sequence: TGTGCCAGCAGTTCAGGAGGACAGCCCCAGCATTTT. Translation gives CASSSGGQPQHF. The chain joins TRBV6-5 to TRBJ1-5; D unresolved. The germline gives CDR1 MNHEY, CDR2 SVGAGI. The ends were cut back, 4 bases at V and 7 bases at J, with 8 bases in the middle. The CDR3 totals 12 residues.